Sequencing of this T cell receptor (beta chain) was carried out in a study of cytomegalovirus exposure and HLA in healthy donors. This CDR3 has 15 amino acids. V shed 6 bases and J shed 7 bases, with 19 bases lying between them. Germline values: CDR1 SNHLY, CDR2 FYNNEI. Vbeta (60) and Jbeta (13) primers were used in the PCR. Some clones are missing from TCRdb's copy, which holds only in-frame ones; the method was immunoSEQ multiplex PCR. The table shows around 200,000 clones, with roughly 90% occurring only once. This TCR came from a woman in her twenties or thirties in good health and CMV-seronegative. V is TRBV2 and J is TRBJ2-1, with D possibly TRBD2 on 7 matching bases. The sample was PBMCs. The CDR3 coding sequence is TGTGCCAGCAGGGGGGTAGGGGAGGGGGGTAATGAGCAGTTCTTC. Amino acid sequence: CASRGVGEGGNEQFF.